This TCR beta chain is from a study of shared clonotypes between healthy human individuals. The CDR3 is 15 amino acids. Germline V CDR1 and CDR2: SEHNR, FQNEAQ (reference sequence). V lost 4 bases to trimming and J lost 3 bases; unmatched junction nucleotides: 5. As handled by the study authors: As immunoSEQ supplied junction-only sequences (without quality scores), filtering differed. Here immunoSEQ multiplex PCR was the method, and the copy in TCRdb shows in-frame clones only, minus some. V and J calls and clone size are given by that table; D and trimming were obtained from the DNA. Of fewer than 2.5 million clones in the sample, 93% were seen once.

This receptor was taken from a man aged 18 to 29 in good health. Some clones in this sample may be carry-over from other donors' samples. V is TRBV7-9 and J is TRBJ1-4; 7 nucleotides match TRBD1. The sequenced sample consisted of naive CD4+ T cells from PBMCs. The subset is: CD45RA+ positively selected. This CDR3 reads CASSSRGQPNEKLFF. The DNA for the CDR3 is TGTGCCAGCAGCTCTAGGGGGCAGCCTAATGAAAAACTGTTTTTT.